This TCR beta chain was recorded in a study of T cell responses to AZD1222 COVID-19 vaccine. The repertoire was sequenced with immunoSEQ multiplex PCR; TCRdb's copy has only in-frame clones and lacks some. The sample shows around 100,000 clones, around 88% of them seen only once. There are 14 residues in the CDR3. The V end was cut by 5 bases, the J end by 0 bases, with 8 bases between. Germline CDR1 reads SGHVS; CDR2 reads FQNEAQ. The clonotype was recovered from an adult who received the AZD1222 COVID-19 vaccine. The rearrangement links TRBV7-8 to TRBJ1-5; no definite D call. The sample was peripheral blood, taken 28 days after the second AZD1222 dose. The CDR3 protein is CASSTGSSNQPQHF. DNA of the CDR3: TGTGCCAGCAGCACGGGAAGTAGCAATCAGCCCCAGCATTTT. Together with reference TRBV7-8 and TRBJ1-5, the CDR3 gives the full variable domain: GAGVSQSPRYKVAKRGQDVALRCDPISGHVSLFWYQQALGQGPEFLTYFQNEAQLDKSGLPSDRFFAERPEGSVSTLKIQRTQQEDSAVYLCASSTGSSNQPQHFGDGTRLSIL.